The 22 T cell receptor beta chains below all came from one sample that was sequenced in a study of blood T cell repertoires in COVID-19. Libraries were prepared by immunoSEQ multiplex PCR; TCRdb keeps only in-frame clonotypes and omits some of them. The table lists some 220,000 clones, around 91% of them singletons. What was sequenced was PBMCs or T cells enriched from blood (not recorded which). The origin of the receptors is a woman between 18 and 29 years old in a cohort exposed to, infected with or recovered from COVID-19 (not recorded which).

The CDR3 DNA is TGTGCCAGCAGTATCCAGGGGAACACTGAAGCTTTCTTT. This sequence encodes CASSIQGNTEAFF. This chain uses TRBV28 with TRBJ1-1, with D perhaps TRBD1 (5 bases). The ends were cut back, 5 bases at V and 1 base at J, with 8 bases in the middle. Germline V lookup: CDR1 MDHEN, CDR2 SYDVKM. The CDR3 is 13 residues long.

This chain uses TRBV28 with TRBJ1-2; 8 bases align to TRBD1. After removal of 5 bases from V and 0 bases from J, the junction contained 8 bases not matched to a gene. CDR3 length: 16 residues. From germline, CDR1 is MDHEN and CDR2 SYDVKM. The CDR3 region is CASSKGQAVANYGYTF. The CDR3 DNA reads TGTGCCAGCAGTAAGGGACAGGCAGTAGCTAACTATGGCTACACCTTC.

This clone was seen a single time. The V gene is TRBV11-2, the J gene TRBJ1-4; 8 positions match TRBD1. J lost 5 bases, V lost 5 bases, and 10 bases had no gene match. Germline lookup yields CDR1 SGHAT and CDR2 FQNNGV. This CDR3 is built from 16 residues. CDR3 coding DNA: TGTGCCAGCAGCCCTGGGACAGGACCCACCAATGAAAAACTGTTTTTT. Translating gives CASSPGTGPTNEKLFF.

A single count supports this clone. The V gene is TRBV7-9, the J gene TRBJ1-1; the D is unclear. V was clipped by 6 bases and J by 1 base, with 6 bases between them. The CDR3 is 12 amino acids. Germline-derived CDR1 and CDR2 are SEHNR and FQNEAQ (reference sequence). The CDR3: CASRSQNTEAFF. CDR3 coding DNA: TGTGCCAGCAGGTCACAGAACACTGAAGCTTTCTTT.

The chain uses TRBV11-2 and TRBJ2-3; tentative D call: TRBD2 (7 bases). Trimming removed 3 bases at V and 2 bases at J, with 18 bases between. Germline V gene lookup returns CDR1 SGHAT and CDR2 FQNNGV. The CDR3 loop spans 17 amino acids. Written as DNA, the CDR3 is TGTGCCAGCAGCTTGGGGACACTGGGGGGGATCACAGATACGCAGTATTTT. Amino acid sequence: CASSLGTLGGITDTQYF.

The CDR3 sequence: CASSLADFGTDTQYF. In DNA form, the CDR3 reads TGCGCCAGCAGCTTGGCCGACTTTGGCACAGATACGCAGTATTTT. The chain employs TRBV5-1 and TRBJ2-3; D gene uncertain. Germline values: CDR1 SGHRS, CDR2 YFSETQ. Trimming took off 0 bases at V and 1 base at J, with 9 bases between the two ends. The CDR3 contains 15 residues.

The V and J genes are TRBV11-3 and TRBJ1-1, with D possibly TRBD1 on 5 matching bases. The ends were cut back, 1 base at V and 0 bases at J, with 12 bases in the middle. From germline, CDR1 is SGHNT and CDR2 YENEEA. The CDR3 length is 16 residues. The CDR3 here is CASSLAREGMNTEAFF. Written as DNA, the CDR3 is TGTGCCAGCAGCTTAGCTAGGGAGGGGATGAACACTGAAGCTTTCTTT.

The CDR3 region is CASSSHRGPGNTIYF. The CDR3 DNA reads as TGTGCCAGCAGCTCGCACAGGGGACCTGGAAACACCATATATTTT. This chain links TRBV13 with TRBJ1-3; 7 nucleotides line up with TRBD1. Germline V CDR1 and CDR2: PRHDT, FYEKMQ (reference sequence). This CDR3 is built from 15 residues. Unmatched junction bases numbered 5, after V lost 4 bases and J lost 2 bases.

The V call is TRBV11-3, the J call TRBJ2-2; D is possibly TRBD1 (6 bases). The CDR3 extends over 15 amino acids. Germline values: CDR1 SGHNT, CDR2 YENEEA. V lost 5 bases and J lost 1, with 11 bases in between. The CDR3 DNA reads as TGTGCCAGCAGCCGGGGACACCTGAACACCGGGGAGCTGTTTTTT. Amino acids: CASSRGHLNTGELFF.

This chain joins TRBV9 and TRBJ2-1; weak D call: TRBD2 (5 bases). CDR1 is SGDLS and CDR2 is YYNGEE in the germline V gene. CDR3 length: 16 residues. Trimming removed 0 bases from V and 2 bases from J, with 12 bases in between. The CDR3 is CASSVEGSAAYNEQFF. The CDR3 nucleotides are TGTGCCAGCAGCGTAGAAGGTAGCGCTGCCTACAATGAGCAGTTCTTC.

This clone is a singleton in its sample. The chain recombines TRBV30 with TRBJ1-2, with a tentative D call TRBD1 (6 bases). The V end lost 3 bases, the J end lost 5 bases, and 16 bases lay between the germline ends. The CDR3 is 14 residues long. Germline CDR1 GTSNPN, CDR2 SVGIG (reference sequence). The CDR3 nucleotides are TGTGCCTGGAGAAAAGGACAGAGAATTTATGGCTACACCTTC. Translated, it gives CAWRKGQRIYGYTF.

J is TRBJ2-7 and V is TRBV10-2, with TRBD2 as a possible D gene (5 bases). CDR3 length: 13 residues. The germline V gene has CDR1 WSHSY and CDR2 SAAADI. Trimming removed 6 bases from V and 3 bases from J, with 12 bases in between. CDR3 loop: CASSTGRNYEQYF. Here the CDR3 DNA reads TGCGCCAGCAGCACGGGGAGAAACTACGAGCAGTACTTC.

The chain recombines TRBV5-1 with TRBJ1-1; D is possibly TRBD1 (5 bases). The CDR3 consists of 14 residues. Trimming cost V 4 bases and J 4 bases, with 14 bases left between them. The germline CDR1 and CDR2 sequences are SGHRS and YFSETQ. The chain's CDR3 is CASSIIEGATEAFF. The CDR3 DNA reads TGCGCCAGCAGCATAATAGAAGGGGCCACTGAAGCTTTCTTT.

The chain employs TRBV2 and TRBJ1-2; TRBD1 might be the D (5 bases). V was cut by 6 bases and J by 0 bases, with 11 bases left in between. In germline, CDR1 is SNHLY, CDR2 FYNNEI. There are 14 residues in the CDR3. The CDR3 spells CASRDSLANYGYTF. CDR3 coding DNA: TGTGCCAGCAGAGACAGTTTAGCTAACTATGGCTACACCTTC. Full variable domain (missing parts from reference TRBV2 and TRBJ1-2): EPEVTQTPSHQVTQMGQEVILRCVPISNHLYFYWYRQILGQKVEFLVSFYNNEISEKSEIFDDQFSVERPDGSNFTLKIRSTKLEDSAMYFCASRDSLANYGYTFGSGTRLTVV.

About this clone: A much larger clonotype is one base distant, so this may be a read error. Other DNA sequences from this sample encode an identical CDR3 as well. V gene TRBV7-2 combines with J gene TRBJ1-5; tentatively, D is TRBD1 (5 bases). V lost 1 base to trimming and J lost 2 bases, with 6 bases between them. Germline V CDR1 and CDR2: SGHTA, FQGNSA. CDR3 length: 14 amino acids. CDR3 DNA sequence: TGTGCCAGCAGCTTAGGGGGGGGCAATCAGCCCCAGCATTTT. Residues: CASSLGGGNQPQHF. The full variable domain, completed using reference TRBV7-2 and TRBJ1-5, is GAGVSQSPSNKVTEKGKDVELRCDPISGHTALYWYRQSLGQGLEFLIYFQGNSAPDKSGLPSDRFSAERTGGSVSTLTIQRTQQEDSAVYLCASSLGGGNQPQHFGDGTRLSIL.

This rearrangement joins TRBV29-1 to TRBJ2-2, with D possibly matching TRBD1 (5 bases). V shed 7 bases and J shed 0 bases, with 6 bases lying between them. The CDR3 is made up of 12 amino acids. Germline-derived CDR1 and CDR2 are SQVTM and ANQGSEA. This CDR3 reads CSGTPNTGELFF. The CDR3 DNA follows: TGCAGCGGGACACCGAACACCGGGGAGCTGTTTTTT.

This clone turned up a few times. The chain links TRBV28 to TRBJ2-7, with D tentatively TRBD1 (6 bases). The CDR3 length is 13 residues. The germline V and J ends were trimmed by 2 bases and 5 bases, with 10 bases remaining between them. Germline V lookup: CDR1 MDHEN, CDR2 SYDVKM. The CDR3 region has the DNA TGTGCCAGCAGTTTAGCAGGGGTCCACGAGCAGTACTTC. This translates into CASSLAGVHEQYF.

The chain is built from TRBV7-9 and TRBJ1-1; 7 bases are a match to TRBD1. J gave up 3 bases and V 5 bases, and 6 bases lay outside the gene matches. The CDR3 spans 14 residues. Germline V lookup: CDR1 SEHNR, CDR2 FQNEAQ (reference sequence). The chain's CDR3 is CASSPQGPDTEAFF. In nucleotides, the CDR3 is TGTGCCAGCAGCCCACAGGGGCCCGACACTGAAGCTTTCTTT.

The chain has TRBV6-5 and TRBJ2-3; D unresolved. V lost 6 bases and J 2 bases, leaving 9 bases between the germline ends. The CDR3 loop spans 13 amino acids. Germline values: CDR1 MNHEY, CDR2 SVGAGI. CDR3 sequence (DNA): TGTGCCAGCAGGCGACACAACACAGATACGCAGTATTTT. Residues: CASRRHNTDTQYF.

The V and J genes are TRBV23-1 and TRBJ1-1; D might be TRBD1 (5 bases). TRBV23-1 is identified as an open reading frame with a role that is uncertain. CDR3 length: 16 amino acids. Trimming stripped 1 base from V and 1 base from J, with 13 bases between. The CDR3 coding sequence is TGCGCCAGCAGTCAATGGTCAGGGTTGGAGAACACTGAAGCTTTCTTT. Its protein is CASSQWSGLENTEAFF.

The J gene is TRBJ2-1, the V gene TRBV19; TRBD1 agrees at 9 bases. Germline lookup yields CDR1 LNHDA and CDR2 SQIVND (reference sequence). The CDR3 runs 15 residues. Trimming cost V 5 bases and J 3 bases; bases outside gene matches: 5. The chain's CDR3 is CASSVDRGYYNEQFF. CDR3 DNA: TGTGCCAGTAGTGTGGACAGGGGATACTACAATGAGCAGTTCTTC.

The genes are TRBV28 and TRBJ2-7; TRBD1 agrees at 8 bases. V dropped 1 base and J dropped 3; count of bases not matched to a gene: 11. Germline-derived CDR1 and CDR2 are MDHEN and SYDVKM. The CDR3 runs to 17 residues. This CDR3 is CASSLYNLRTGNYEQYF. The CDR3 nucleotides read TGTGCCAGCAGTTTATACAATCTGAGGACAGGGAACTACGAGCAGTACTTC. Combining the CDR3 with reference TRBV28 and TRBJ2-7 gives the whole variable domain DVKVTQSSRYLVKRTGEKVFLECVQDMDHENMFWYRQDPGLGLRLIYFSYDVKMKEKGDIPEGYSVSREKKERFSLILESASTNQTSMYLCASSLYNLRTGNYEQYFGPGTRLTVT.